The 17 T cell receptor beta chains below come from one sample, sequenced in a study of persistence of HIV-infected CD4 T cells (dated by TCRdb to the early 2020s). The antigens these receptors bind are not known. The sample's treatment or condition label, decoded: suppressive antiretroviral therapy. A pool of overlapping 15-mer peptides from HIV-1 Gag, at around 1 ug per peptide per mL, was used to stimulate the cells. Memory populations depleted of antigen-responding cells were obtained by sorting nonresponding CD40L-negative CD69-negative CD45RO-high memory CD4+ T cells. The immunoSEQ hsTCRB assay version 4 in survey mode was used to sequence TCRbeta repertoires from genomic DNA. The source is immuneACCESS, and TCRdb retained only in-frame sequences with V and J called. Part of the clones is not carried over; for the studies checked, unresolved V genes explain less than half of this, and the remainder is unexplained. The table for this sample lists just over 40,000 clones; around 82% of them were counted only once. The top ten constitute approximately 15% of the sample.

The sample consisted of CD4+ T cells sorted from PBMCs after roughly 19-hour stimulation, taken from a patient who received antiretroviral therapy. The cell subset or site label of this sample denotes: CD40L-CD69- CD45RO-high memory CD4 T cells not responding to Gag peptides. The receptors stem from an adult man with HIV who was CMV-seropositive.

The rearrangement links TRBV2 to TRBJ1-1; 9 bases agree with TRBD1. This CDR3 has 14 amino acids. V gave up 6 bases and J gave up 7 bases; unmatched junction bases: 9. Germline values: CDR1 SNHLY, CDR2 FYNNEI. The CDR3 protein is CASRLPGQGLEAFF. The CDR3 nucleotides are TGTGCCAGCAGACTCCCGGGACAGGGCCTTGAAGCTTTCTTT.

By its share, this clone is medium-sized (0.01 to 0.1%). The V gene is TRBV5-1, the J gene TRBJ1-2; 11 bases map to TRBD1. With V trimmed by 3 bases and J by 2 bases, 3 bases remained unmatched. CDR1 is SGHRS, CDR2 YFSETQ, per germline. The CDR3 runs 15 residues. CDR3 nucleotide sequence: TGCGCCAGCAGCTGGAGGACAGGGGGCAACTATGGCTACACCTTC. It yields the protein CASSWRTGGNYGYTF.

The rearrangement links TRBV5-1 to TRBJ1-6; D is ambiguous. V was clipped by 0 bases and J by 9 bases, with 13 bases between them. Per the germline V gene, CDR1 is SGHRS and CDR2 is YFSETQ. The CDR3 totals 15 residues. For the CDR3, the DNA is TGCGCCAGCAGCTTGGATCTGGGTAGTAGTTCACCCCTCCACTTT. Translating it yields CASSLDLGSSSPLHF.

This chain uses TRBV6-1 with TRBJ1-3; 7 nucleotides align to TRBD1. Per the germline V gene, CDR1 is MNHNS and CDR2 is SASEGT. The CDR3 spans 15 residues. Losses at the gene ends were 3 bases for V and 8 bases for J; bases not matched to a gene: 10. CDR3 residues: CASSEPGQVGDTIYF. The CDR3 DNA reads TGTGCCAGCAGTGAGCCCGGACAGGTGGGGGACACCATATATTTT.

This clone has only one observation. This chain uses TRBV3-1 (or the pseudogene TRBV3-2) with TRBJ1-1, with D possibly TRBD1 on 5 matching bases. The V and J ends lost 4 bases and 0 bases respectively, with 12 bases between them. The CDR3 contains 15 residues. Germline-derived CDR1 and CDR2 are LGHDT and YNNKEL (reference sequence). CDR3 DNA: TGTGCCAGCAGCCGTTCGGGGCGGGTGAACACTGAAGCTTTCTTT. Its protein product is CASSRSGRVNTEAFF.

In this sample, this clone turned up a few times. The genes are TRBV7-2 and TRBJ2-5; TRBD2 matches at 11 bases. The germline gives CDR1 SGHTA, CDR2 FQGNSA. The CDR3 is made up of 19 amino acids. The V segment lost 1 base and the J segment 3 bases; nucleotides outside the gene matches: 13. The CDR3: CASSLVSTSGSLPKETQYF. CDR3 DNA sequence: TGTGCCAGCAGCTTAGTATCAACTAGCGGGAGCCTCCCTAAAGAGACCCAGTACTTC.

This clone appeared a few times. The chain recombines TRBV2 with TRBJ1-6; D remains unclear. CDR1 SNHLY and CDR2 FYNNEI come from the germline V gene. V lost 6 bases to trimming and J lost 4 bases, with 10 bases between them. The CDR3 runs to 14 residues. This CDR3 is CASRERAYNSPLHF. CDR3 in DNA: TGTGCCAGCAGGGAAAGGGCTTATAATTCACCCCTCCACTTT.

DNA of the CDR3: TGTGCCTGGAGTAATCCCGGGACAGGGGGGAAAAAACTGTTTTTT. Translating it yields CAWSNPGTGGKKLFF. The chain joins TRBV30 to TRBJ1-4; 11 nucleotides match TRBD1. The CDR3 is 15 residues long. Germline loops: CDR1 GTSNPN, CDR2 SVGIG (reference sequence). J lost 9 bases, V lost 2 bases, and 8 bases had no gene match.

The chain carries TRBV11-2 and TRBJ2-7; unclear D gene. The CDR3 length is 12 residues. Looked up from germline, CDR1 is SGHAT and CDR2 is FQNNGV. V was trimmed by 5 bases and J by 9 bases, leaving 14 bases between them. CDR3 sequence reads: CASSPDRRRQYF. CDR3 nucleotide sequence: TGTGCCAGCAGCCCCGATCGTAGAAGGCAGTACTTC.

There are a few counts of this clone. J is TRBJ1-3 and V is TRBV18, with D possibly being TRBD1 (5 bases). Germline-derived CDR1 and CDR2 are KGHSH and LQKENI. The CDR3 has 15 residues. The V gene lost 0 bases and the J gene lost 5 bases, with 11 bases spanning the gap. The CDR3 sequence is CASSPPGVPRNTIYF. As DNA, the CDR3 is TGTGCCAGCTCACCACCAGGGGTTCCGAGAAACACCATATATTTT.

This clone has a handful of counts. This chain joins TRBV19 and TRBJ2-1; possible D gene TRBD2, 5 bases. The CDR3 extends over 16 amino acids. Germline CDR1 and CDR2: LNHDA and SQIVND (reference sequence). V gave up 4 bases and J gave up 6 bases, with 19 bases separating them. Here the CDR3 DNA reads TGTGCCAGTAGTAATTCCGGGATTAGGGTTACCAATGAGCAGTTCTTC. As protein: CASSNSGIRVTNEQFF.

J is TRBJ1-4 and V is TRBV10-2; D unresolved. The length of the CDR3 is 16 residues. Trimming took off 6 bases at V and 4 bases at J, with 18 bases between the two ends. Germline CDR1 is WSHSY and CDR2 is SAAADI. Written as DNA, the CDR3 is TGCGCCAGCAGGGGCGGTGCCGGCATCTTTAATGAAAAACTGTTTTTT. It encodes CASRGGAGIFNEKLFF.

The chain is built from TRBV10-2 and TRBJ1-3; D not resolved. The CDR3 consists of 14 residues. CDR1 is WSHSY and CDR2 is SAAADI in the germline V gene. Between the trimmed V and J ends, which lost 6 bases and 1 base, there was a span of 10 bases. The CDR3 reads CASSTTRSGNTIYF. The CDR3 region has the DNA TGCGCCAGCAGCACTACGCGGTCTGGAAACACCATATATTTT.

V and J are TRBV27 and TRBJ1-1; D is uncertain. CDR3 length: 15 residues. Germline-derived CDR1 and CDR2 are MNHEY and SMNVEV (reference sequence). V was shortened by 9 bases and J by 3 bases, with 20 bases between the two germline ends. CDR3 sequence reads: CASSFRGGIYTEAFF. The CDR3 DNA reads TGTGCCAGTTCGTTCCGGGGTGGGATCTACACTGAAGCTTTCTTT.

The chain joins TRBV9 to TRBJ1-5, with D maybe TRBD1 (6 bases). Trimming took off 4 bases at V and 1 base at J, with 12 bases between the two ends. CDR3 length: 15 amino acids. Germline V gene lookup returns CDR1 SGDLS and CDR2 YYNGEE. The CDR3 spells CASSPRDNSNQPQHF. The CDR3 nucleotides are TGTGCCAGCAGCCCCAGGGACAACAGCAATCAGCCCCAGCATTTT.

The chain combines TRBV5-6 with TRBJ2-3, with 9 bases fitting TRBD1. CDR1 is SGHDT, CDR2 YYEEEE, per germline. V trimming: 4 bases; J trimming: 2 bases; junction bases outside the gene matches: 14. CDR3 length: 18 amino acids. The CDR3 nucleotides are TGTGCCAGCAGCGACTATACCGGGACAGGGTCACCCACAGATACGCAGTATTTT. This codes for CASSDYTGTGSPTDTQYF. Looking up the rest from reference TRBV5-6 and TRBJ2-3 gives the full variable domain: DAGVTQSPTHLIKTRGQQVTLRCSPKSGHDTVSWYQQALGQGPQFIFQYYEEEERQRGNFPDRFSGHQFPNYSSELNVNALLLGDSALYLCASSDYTGTGSPTDTQYFGPGTRLTVL.

To note about this clone: Germline is not matched at one junction end, which may reflect a read error. J is TRBJ1-1 and V is TRBV6-4; D might be TRBD1 (5 bases). CDR1 MRHNA and CDR2 SNTAGT come from the germline V gene. This CDR3 has 14 amino acids. Here the CDR3 DNA reads TGTGCCAGCAGTGACGGGCCCCGGGGCCAGCCTCAAACCTTT. It codes for CASSDGPRGQPQTF.